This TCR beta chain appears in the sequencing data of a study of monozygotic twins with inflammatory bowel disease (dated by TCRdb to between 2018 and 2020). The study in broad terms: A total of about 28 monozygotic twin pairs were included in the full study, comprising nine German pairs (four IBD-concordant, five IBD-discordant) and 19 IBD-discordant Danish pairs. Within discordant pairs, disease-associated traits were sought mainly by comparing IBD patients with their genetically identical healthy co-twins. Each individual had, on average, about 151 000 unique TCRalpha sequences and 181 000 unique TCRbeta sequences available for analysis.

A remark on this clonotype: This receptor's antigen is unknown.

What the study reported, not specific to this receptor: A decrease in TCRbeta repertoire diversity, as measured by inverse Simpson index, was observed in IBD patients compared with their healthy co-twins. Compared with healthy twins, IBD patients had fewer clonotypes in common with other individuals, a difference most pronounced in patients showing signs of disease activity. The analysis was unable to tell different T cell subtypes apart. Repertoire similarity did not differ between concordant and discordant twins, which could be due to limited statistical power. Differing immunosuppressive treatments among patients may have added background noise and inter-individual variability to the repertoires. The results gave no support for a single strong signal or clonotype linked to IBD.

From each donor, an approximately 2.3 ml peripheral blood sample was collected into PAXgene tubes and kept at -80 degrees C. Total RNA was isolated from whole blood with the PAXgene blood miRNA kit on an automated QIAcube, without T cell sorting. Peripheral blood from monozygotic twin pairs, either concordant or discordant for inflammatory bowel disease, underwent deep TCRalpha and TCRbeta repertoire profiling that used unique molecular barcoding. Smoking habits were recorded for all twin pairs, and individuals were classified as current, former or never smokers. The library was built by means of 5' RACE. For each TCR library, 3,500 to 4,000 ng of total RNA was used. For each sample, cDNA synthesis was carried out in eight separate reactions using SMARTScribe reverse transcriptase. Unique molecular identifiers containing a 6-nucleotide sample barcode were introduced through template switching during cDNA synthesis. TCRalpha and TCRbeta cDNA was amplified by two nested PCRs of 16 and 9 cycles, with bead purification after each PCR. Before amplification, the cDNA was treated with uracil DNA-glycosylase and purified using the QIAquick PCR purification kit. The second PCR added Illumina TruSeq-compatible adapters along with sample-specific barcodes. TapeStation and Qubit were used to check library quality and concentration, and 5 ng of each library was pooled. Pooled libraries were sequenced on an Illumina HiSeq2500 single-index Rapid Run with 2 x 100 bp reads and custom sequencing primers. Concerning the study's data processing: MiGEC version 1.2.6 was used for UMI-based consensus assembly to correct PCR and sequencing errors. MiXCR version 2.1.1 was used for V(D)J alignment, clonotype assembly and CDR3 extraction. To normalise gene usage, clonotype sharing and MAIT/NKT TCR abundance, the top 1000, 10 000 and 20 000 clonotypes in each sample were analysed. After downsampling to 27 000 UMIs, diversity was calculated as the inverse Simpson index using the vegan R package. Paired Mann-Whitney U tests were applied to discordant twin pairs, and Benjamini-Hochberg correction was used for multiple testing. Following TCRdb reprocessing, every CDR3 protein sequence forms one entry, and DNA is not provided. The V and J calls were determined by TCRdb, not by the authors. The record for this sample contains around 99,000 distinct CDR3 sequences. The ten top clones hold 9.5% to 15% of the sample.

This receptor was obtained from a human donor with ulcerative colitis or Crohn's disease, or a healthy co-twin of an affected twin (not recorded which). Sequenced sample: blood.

CDR3 region: CASIRDIERYF. The sequence joins TRBV2 to TRBJ2-3; the D call from TCRdb, TRBD1, cannot be confirmed without DNA. The CDR3 starts with the cysteine, ends with the phenylalanine, and has 11 residues. The nucleotide record is missing. The germline V gene encodes CDR1 SNHLY and CDR2 FYNNEI.